The source of this TCR beta chain is a study of Ad26.COV2.S vaccination and SARS-CoV-2 variants. Study overall: Doses of Ad26.COV2.S were injected into muscle once or twice, 56 days apart.

Profiling relied on immunoSEQ multiplex PCR, and the TCRdb table lists in-frame clones only, not all of them. The table records about 680,000 clones, around 89% of them present only once. With regard to this clone: The antigen remains undetermined.

The germline V gene encodes CDR1 LGHDT and CDR2 YNNKEL (reference sequence). Trimming cost V 4 bases and J 7 bases, with 14 bases left between them. The CDR3 is 14 amino acids. Whole-study results and caveats: Ad26.COV2.S recipients had broader spike-specific TCRs (P = 0.0014). Analytic work on TCR breadth and depth might have understated the full extent of total T cell responses.

Sample treatment: around 19 received Ad26.COV2.S at low or high dose, single or two shots; roughly five received placebo; per-sample allocation not given. Specimens were obtained on day 63 following the first vaccine or placebo injection. Donation came from an adult in Boston who was aged 18-55 years. The material was peripheral blood, obtained in a trial of Ad26.COV2.S vaccine versus placebo. The source is a person between 18 and 65 years old who received the Ad26.COV2.S COVID-19 vaccine or a placebo. The rearrangement uses TRBV3-1 (or the pseudogene TRBV3-2) and TRBJ1-5, with no clear D. The CDR3 sequence is CASSPGDNRQPQHF. The CDR3 DNA reads as TGTGCCAGCAGCCCAGGCGACAACCGGCAGCCCCAGCATTTT.